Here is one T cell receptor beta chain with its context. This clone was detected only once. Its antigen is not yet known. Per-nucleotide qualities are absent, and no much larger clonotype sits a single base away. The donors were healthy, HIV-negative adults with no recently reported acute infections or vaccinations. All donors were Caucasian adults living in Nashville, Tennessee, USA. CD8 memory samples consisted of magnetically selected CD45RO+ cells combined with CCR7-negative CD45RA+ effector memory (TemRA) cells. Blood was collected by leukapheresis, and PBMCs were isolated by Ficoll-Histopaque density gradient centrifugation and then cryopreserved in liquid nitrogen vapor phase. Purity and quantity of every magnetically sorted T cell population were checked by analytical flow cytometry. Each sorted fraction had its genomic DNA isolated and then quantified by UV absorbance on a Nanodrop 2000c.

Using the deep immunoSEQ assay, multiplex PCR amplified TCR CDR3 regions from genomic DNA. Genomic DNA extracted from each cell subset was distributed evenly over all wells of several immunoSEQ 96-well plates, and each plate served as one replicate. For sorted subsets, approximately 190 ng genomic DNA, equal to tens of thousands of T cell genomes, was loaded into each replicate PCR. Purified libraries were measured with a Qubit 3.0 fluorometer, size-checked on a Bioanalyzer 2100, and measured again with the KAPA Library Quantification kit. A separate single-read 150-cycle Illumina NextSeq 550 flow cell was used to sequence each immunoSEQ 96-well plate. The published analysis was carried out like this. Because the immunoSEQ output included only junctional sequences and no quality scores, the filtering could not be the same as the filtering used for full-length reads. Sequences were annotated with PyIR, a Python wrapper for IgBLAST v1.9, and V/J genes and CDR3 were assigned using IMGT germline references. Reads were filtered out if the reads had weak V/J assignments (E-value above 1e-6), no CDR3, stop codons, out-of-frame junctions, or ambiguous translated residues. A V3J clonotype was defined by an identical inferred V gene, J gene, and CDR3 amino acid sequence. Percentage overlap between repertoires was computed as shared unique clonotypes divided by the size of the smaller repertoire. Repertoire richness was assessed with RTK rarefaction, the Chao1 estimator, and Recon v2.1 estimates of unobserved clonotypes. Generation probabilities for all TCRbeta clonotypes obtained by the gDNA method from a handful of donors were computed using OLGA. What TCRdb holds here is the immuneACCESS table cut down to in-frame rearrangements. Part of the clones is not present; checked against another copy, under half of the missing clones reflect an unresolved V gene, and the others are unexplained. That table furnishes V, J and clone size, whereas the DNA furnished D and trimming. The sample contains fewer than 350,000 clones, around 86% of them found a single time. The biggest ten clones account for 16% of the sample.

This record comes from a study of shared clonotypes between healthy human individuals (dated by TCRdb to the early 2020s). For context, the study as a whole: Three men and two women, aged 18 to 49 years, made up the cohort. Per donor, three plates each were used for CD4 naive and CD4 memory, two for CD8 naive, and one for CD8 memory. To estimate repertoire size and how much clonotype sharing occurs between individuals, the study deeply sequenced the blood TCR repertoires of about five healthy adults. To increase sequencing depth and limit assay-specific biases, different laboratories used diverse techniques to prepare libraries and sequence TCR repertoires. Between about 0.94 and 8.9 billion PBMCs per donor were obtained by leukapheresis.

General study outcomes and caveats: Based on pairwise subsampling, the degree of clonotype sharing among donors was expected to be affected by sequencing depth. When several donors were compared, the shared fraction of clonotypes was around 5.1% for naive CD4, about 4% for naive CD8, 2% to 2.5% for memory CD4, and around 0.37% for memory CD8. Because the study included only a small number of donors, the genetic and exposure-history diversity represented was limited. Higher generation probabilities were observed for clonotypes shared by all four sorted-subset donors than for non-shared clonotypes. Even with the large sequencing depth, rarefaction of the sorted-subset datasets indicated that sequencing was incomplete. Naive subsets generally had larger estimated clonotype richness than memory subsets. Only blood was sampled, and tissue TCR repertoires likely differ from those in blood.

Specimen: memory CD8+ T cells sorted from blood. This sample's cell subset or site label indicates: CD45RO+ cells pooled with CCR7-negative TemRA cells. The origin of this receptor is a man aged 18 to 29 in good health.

Read as DNA, the sequence is TGCGCCAGCAGCTCACCTGGGACAGAGGAAAAACTGTTTTTT. Its translation is CASSSPGTEEKLFF. The chain is made from TRBV4-3 and TRBJ1-4; a stretch of 7 junction bases matches TRBD1. The CDR1 and CDR2 encoded by the germline V gene are LGHNA and YSLEER. The CDR3 runs 14 amino acids, cysteine and phenylalanine included. Only CDR3 DNA is held: 42 bases, read in frame from base 1. Relative to germline, V is missing 5 bases and J is missing 8 bases, with 8 bases of the junction outside any gene match.